A single T cell receptor (beta chain) is shown here with its context. Antigen unknown. The germline gene is not matched at one end of the junction; a read error may be the cause. The CDR3 is 16 residues long. CDR1 and CDR2 (germline): MNHEY, SVGAGI. The data stem from a study of tumor-infiltrating lymphocytes in primary liver carcinoma. Looking at the study overall: The study included patients who were men and women aged 30 to 69 years. Tumor lesions were T1-T3 N0M0 and spanned about 4.2 to 11 cm.

Study-wide points: There were only about 7-25% of top clones found in all five tumor regions. Tumor region pairs showed greater overlap than either tumor-adjacent or tumor-blood pairs did.

A primer in the constant region served to generate TCR beta cDNA from roughly 520 ng of total RNA. Library construction for TCR beta comprised three nested multiplex PCR rounds performed with slightly modified ARM-PCR. For roughly 10 cycles apiece, the opening two PCR rounds ran with TRBV1-TRBV30 forward primers and a C-beta reverse primer. TCRdb fed the multiplex PCR reads into MiXCR, producing one record per CDR3 protein. This table holds about 32,000 distinct CDR3 sequences, 76% found once. Joint extraction of RNA and DNA used about 17-31 mg of bulk tissue that was unsorted. This rearrangement joins TRBV6-5 to TRBJ2-7, with 7 bases lining up with TRBD1. This TCR was sampled from a man aged 35 to 55 with primary liver carcinoma and hepatitis B virus infection. Sequencing was performed on liver tumor tissue from sampling region 5. Stated subset: tumor region T5, tumor centre. The CDR3 nucleotides are TGTGCCGGCAGGCCCGGACAGGCATCATCCATTTACGAGCAGTACTTC. Protein: CAGRPGQASSIYEQYF.